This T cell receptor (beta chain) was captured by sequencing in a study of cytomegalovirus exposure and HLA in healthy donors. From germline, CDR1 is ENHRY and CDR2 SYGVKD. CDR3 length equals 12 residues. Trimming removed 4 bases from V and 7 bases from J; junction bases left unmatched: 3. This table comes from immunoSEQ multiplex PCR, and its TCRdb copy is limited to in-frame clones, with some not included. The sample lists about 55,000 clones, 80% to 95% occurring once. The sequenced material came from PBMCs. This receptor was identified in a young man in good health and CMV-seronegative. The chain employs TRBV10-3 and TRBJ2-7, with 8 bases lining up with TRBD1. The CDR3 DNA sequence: TGTGCCATCAGTGGACAGGGGTTGGAGCAGTACTTC. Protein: CAISGQGLEQYF.